Presented here are 6 T cell receptor beta chains from one specimen sequenced in a study of blood T cells in healthy people across ages. Together with a sample-barcoded 5' primer, a J-beta primer mix was included in a second PCR lasting roughly 7 to 11 cycles. TCRdb reprocessed the 5' RACE reads via MiXCR and lists one record per CDR3 protein. The sample holds 1.8 million or so distinct CDR3 sequences, roughly 43% seen once. Material for sequencing was blood. These receptors came from a human donor in good health.

This chain's CDR3 is CASSLTQGRGVNTEAFF. CDR3 coding DNA: TGTGCCAGCAGCCTCACGCAGGGCAGGGGGGTGAACACTGAAGCTTTCTTT. This rearrangement joins TRBV4-2 to TRBJ1-1, with TRBD1 matching 7 bases. The CDR3 spans 17 residues. Germline trimming cut 4 bases from V and 0 bases from J; bases unmatched to any gene: 11. CDR1 and CDR2 from the germline V gene are LGHNA and YNFKEQ.

This clonotype has more than one count but fewer than ten. The rearrangement joins TRBV7-3 to TRBJ2-5, with D perhaps TRBD1 (6 bases). The V end lost 0 bases, the J end lost 2 bases, and 19 bases lay between the germline ends. CDR1 is SGHTA and CDR2 is FQGTGA in the germline V gene. CDR3 size: 18 residues. CDR3 sequence: CASSLTSIGGHTQETQYF. The CDR3 DNA is TGTGCCAGCAGCTTAACGAGTATAGGGGGACACACACAAGAGACCCAGTACTTC.

This clonotype was found many times. CDR3 nucleotides: TGCAGCGTCGCCAAAAGGGGGGGCTTGGAGACCCAGTACTTC. Translating it yields CSVAKRGGLETQYF. V usage is TRBV29-1 and J usage is TRBJ2-5, with D maybe TRBD2 (7 bases). CDR1 is SQVTM, CDR2 ANQGSEA, per germline. The CDR3 runs to 14 residues. V was shortened by 6 bases and J by 5 bases, with 19 bases between the two germline ends.

This clonotype has a handful of counts. The DNA for the CDR3 is TGTGCCAGCAGCTTAGCTTACCACCACAGGGGTGGCTACGAGCAGTACTTC. Encoded protein: CASSLAYHHRGGYEQYF. The chain combines TRBV7-2 with TRBJ2-7, with TRBD1 matching 7 bases. Germline V gene lookup returns CDR1 SGHTA and CDR2 FQGNSA. V lost 0 bases, J lost 3 bases, and 11 bases stayed unmatched. The CDR3 has 17 residues.

The CDR3 loop reads CAILNHSGNTIYF. The CDR3 DNA sequence: TGTGCCATCCTGAACCACTCTGGAAACACCATATATTTT. This chain links TRBV10-3 with TRBJ1-3; D gene ambiguous. V lost 8 bases and J lost 0, with 8 bases in between. Germline lookup yields CDR1 ENHRY and CDR2 SYGVKD. This CDR3 has 13 residues.

This chain connects TRBV12-3 or TRBV12-4 to TRBJ2-1, with D perhaps matching TRBD2 (5 bases). Trimming cost V 3 bases and J 7 bases, with 25 bases left between them. The CDR3 extends over 18 amino acids. The CDR3 here is CASSLRVRLTQVSNEQFF. CDR3 DNA: TGTGCCAGCAGTTTGCGGGTCAGGTTGACCCAAGTTTCGAATGAGCAGTTCTTC.